These T cell receptor beta chains were read from a single sample in a study of identical twins. TCRdb redid the calling of the 5' RACE reads with MiXCR, one entry per CDR3 protein. The table includes hundreds of thousands of distinct CDR3 sequences, less than 25% detected once. The sample was also reused in another study, on T cells expressing NK-cell markers.

Sequencing was performed on CD4+ T cells sorted from blood. The receptors shown here come from a woman aged 18-35 years in good health. CDR3s include the opening cysteine and the closing phenylalanine or tryptophan. Each record gives: CDR3 protein, CDR3 DNA, J gene, D gene, V gene, clone size. D genes are given only for firm matches. Not all rows give a size; the values are once, few, many and, for expanded clones, a class.

CDR3aa: CASSSNPNEQFF
CDR3nt: TGTGCCAGCAGTTCTAACCCGAATGAGCAGTTCTTC
j_gene: TRBJ2-1
d_gene: NA
v_gene: TRBV6-2/TRBV6-3
abundance: NA

CDR3aa: CASSLVREAFSTDTQYF
CDR3nt: TGCGCCAGCAGCTTGGTGCGGGAGGCCTTTTCCACAGATACGCAGTATTTT
j_gene: TRBJ2-3
d_gene: TRBD2
v_gene: TRBV5-1
abundance: NA

CDR3aa: CASSLLQSYEQYF
CDR3nt: TGTGCCAGCAGCTTATTACAGTCCTACGAGCAGTACTTC
j_gene: TRBJ2-7
d_gene: NA
v_gene: TRBV11-2
abundance: many

CDR3aa: CASSTTSGGQQFF
CDR3nt: TGTGCCAGCAGCACAACTAGCGGGGGGCAGCAGTTCTTC
j_gene: TRBJ2-1
d_gene: TRBD2
v_gene: TRBV3-1
abundance: NA

CDR3aa: CSADGASGGPSTDTQYF
CDR3nt: TGCAGTGCAGACGGGGCTAGCGGGGGCCCTAGCACAGATACGCAGTATTTT
j_gene: TRBJ2-3
d_gene: TRBD2
v_gene: TRBV20-1
abundance: few

CDR3aa: CSAPRPGPYNEQFF
CDR3nt: TGCAGTGCACCTAGGCCAGGGCCCTACAATGAGCAGTTCTTC
j_gene: TRBJ2-1
d_gene: NA
v_gene: TRBV20-1
abundance: few

CDR3aa: CSARVRDKGVSSNQPQHF
CDR3nt: TGCAGTGCTAGGGTTCGGGATAAGGGGGTATCAAGCAATCAGCCCCAGCATTTT
j_gene: TRBJ1-5
d_gene: NA
v_gene: TRBV20-1
abundance: many

CDR3aa: CAISGPWDRANYGYTF
CDR3nt: TGTGCCATCAGTGGCCCTTGGGACAGAGCTAACTATGGCTACACCTTC
j_gene: TRBJ1-2
d_gene: TRBD1
v_gene: TRBV10-3
abundance: few

CDR3aa: CASRSIHTGNTEAFF
CDR3nt: TGTGCCAGCAGATCCATTCACACTGGGAACACTGAAGCTTTCTTT
j_gene: TRBJ1-1
d_gene: NA
v_gene: TRBV25-1
abundance: few

CDR3aa: CASSSTGFSEQFF
CDR3nt: TGTGCCAGCAGTTCCACAGGGTTCTCTGAGCAGTTCTTC
j_gene: TRBJ2-1
d_gene: NA
v_gene: TRBV12-3/TRBV12-4
abundance: NA

CDR3aa: CASGTINTGELFF
CDR3nt: TGTGCCAGCGGAACGATCAACACCGGGGAGCTGTTTTTT
j_gene: TRBJ2-2
d_gene: NA
v_gene: TRBV9
abundance: NA

CDR3aa: CSARDLDTQYF
CDR3nt: TGCAGTGCTAGAGATTTAGATACGCAGTATTTT
j_gene: TRBJ2-3
d_gene: NA
v_gene: TRBV20-1
abundance: NA

CDR3aa: CASDPLRGGEQFF
CDR3nt: TGTGCCAGCGACCCCTTGCGAGGCGGTGAGCAGTTCTTC
j_gene: TRBJ2-1
d_gene: NA
v_gene: TRBV11-1
abundance: few

CDR3aa: CASSLLRGDSPLHF
CDR3nt: TGTGCCAGCAGTCTCCTCAGGGGAGACTCACCCCTCCACTTT
j_gene: TRBJ1-6
d_gene: NA
v_gene: TRBV6-1
abundance: few

CDR3aa: CATSGGTGAYNEQFF
CDR3nt: TGTGCCACCAGTGGCGGGACAGGGGCCTACAATGAGCAGTTCTTC
j_gene: TRBJ2-1
d_gene: TRBD1
v_gene: TRBV24-1
abundance: few

CDR3aa: CASSLDPGLGTDTQYF
CDR3nt: TGCGCCAGCAGCTTGGATCCGGGACTAGGGACAGATACGCAGTATTTT
j_gene: TRBJ2-3
d_gene: TRBD2
v_gene: TRBV5-1
abundance: NA

CDR3aa: CASRAPAGALGKQFF
CDR3nt: TGTGCCAGCCGAGCACCTGCGGGAGCCCTCGGGAAGCAGTTCTTC
j_gene: TRBJ2-1
d_gene: TRBD2
v_gene: TRBV3-1
abundance: NA

CDR3aa: CASSPSRPTDTQYF
CDR3nt: TGTGCCAGCAGCCCCTCGAGACCCACAGATACGCAGTATTTT
j_gene: TRBJ2-3
d_gene: NA
v_gene: TRBV6-2/TRBV6-3
abundance: NA

CDR3aa: CSASGLGSPLHF
CDR3nt: TGCAGTGCTAGTGGCCTCGGTTCACCCCTCCACTTT
j_gene: TRBJ1-6
d_gene: NA
v_gene: TRBV20-1
abundance: NA

CDR3aa: CSTSARSYEQYF
CDR3nt: NA
j_gene: TRBJ2-7
d_gene: NA
v_gene: TRBV20-1
abundance: NA

CDR3aa: CASSLARQGETEAFF
CDR3nt: TGTGCCAGCAGTTTAGCGAGGCAGGGGGAAACTGAAGCTTTCTTT
j_gene: TRBJ1-1
d_gene: TRBD1
v_gene: TRBV12-3/TRBV12-4
abundance: few

CDR3aa: CASIRTTAHNEQFF
CDR3nt: TGTGCCAGCATCCGGACTACCGCGCACAATGAGCAGTTCTTC
j_gene: TRBJ2-1
d_gene: NA
v_gene: TRBV7-2
abundance: few

CDR3aa: CSVVHGTYEQYF
CDR3nt: TGCAGCGTTGTACACGGAACTTACGAGCAGTACTTC
j_gene: TRBJ2-7
d_gene: NA
v_gene: TRBV29-1
abundance: many

CDR3aa: CASSQFGALRAGTQYF
CDR3nt: TGTGCCAGCAGCCAATTCGGAGCGCTTCGCGCGGGTACGCAGTATTTT
j_gene: TRBJ2-3
d_gene: NA
v_gene: TRBV7-8
abundance: few

CDR3aa: CASSRSYNEQFF
CDR3nt: TGTGCCAGCAGTCGGTCCTACAATGAGCAGTTCTTC
j_gene: TRBJ2-1
d_gene: NA
v_gene: TRBV12-3/TRBV12-4
abundance: NA

CDR3aa: CASSQDPSGGTDTQYF
CDR3nt: TGCGCCAGCAGCCAAGATCCTAGCGGGGGCACAGATACGCAGTATTTT
j_gene: TRBJ2-3
d_gene: TRBD2
v_gene: TRBV4-1
abundance: few

CDR3aa: CASSHGTGWAYEQYF
CDR3nt: TGTGCCAGCAGTCATGGGACAGGGTGGGCCTACGAGCAGTACTTC
j_gene: TRBJ2-7
d_gene: TRBD1
v_gene: TRBV12-3/TRBV12-4
abundance: NA

CDR3aa: CASRKPGTSGGTQYF
CDR3nt: TGTGCCAGCAGAAAACCCGGGACTAGCGGGGGGACCCAGTACTTC
j_gene: TRBJ2-5
d_gene: TRBD2
v_gene: TRBV2
abundance: NA

CDR3aa: CASSTSGRANNEQFF
CDR3nt: TGTGCCAGCAGCACTAGCGGGAGGGCCAACAATGAGCAGTTCTTC
j_gene: TRBJ2-1
d_gene: TRBD2
v_gene: TRBV6-4
abundance: once

CDR3aa: CASSAGLGTSTDTQYF
CDR3nt: TGTGCCAGCAGCGCTGGCTTGGGAACTAGCACAGATACGCAGTATTTT
j_gene: TRBJ2-3
d_gene: NA
v_gene: TRBV9
abundance: NA

CDR3aa: CASGSGRGDEQFF
CDR3nt: TGTGCCAGTGGTAGCGGGAGAGGTGATGAGCAGTTCTTC
j_gene: TRBJ2-1
d_gene: TRBD2
v_gene: TRBV11-3
abundance: NA

CDR3aa: CASSVTDARDTEAFF
CDR3nt: TGTGCCAGCAGTGTGACAGATGCCCGTGACACTGAAGCTTTCTTT
j_gene: TRBJ1-1
d_gene: NA
v_gene: TRBV2
abundance: once

CDR3aa: CASSLEGMGANTEAFF
CDR3nt: TGTGCCAGCAGCTTAGAGGGGATGGGGGCGAACACTGAAGCTTTCTTT
j_gene: TRBJ1-1
d_gene: NA
v_gene: TRBV7-9
abundance: NA

CDR3aa: CAIKGATQEAYEQYF
CDR3nt: TGTGCCATCAAGGGAGCAACCCAGGAGGCCTACGAGCAGTACTTC
j_gene: TRBJ2-7
d_gene: NA
v_gene: TRBV10-3
abundance: few

CDR3aa: CASTPGGSSGRDTQYF
CDR3nt: TGTGCCAGCACCCCGGGGGGTTCCAGCGGGAGGGACACGCAGTATTTT
j_gene: TRBJ2-3
d_gene: TRBD2
v_gene: TRBV13
abundance: few

CDR3aa: CSVGQVNQPQHF
CDR3nt: TGCAGCGTTGGACAGGTAAATCAGCCCCAGCATTTT
j_gene: TRBJ1-5
d_gene: NA
v_gene: TRBV29-1
abundance: many

CDR3aa: CASSLTRGGTGELFF
CDR3nt: TGTGCCAGCAGCTTAACGAGGGGGGGCACCGGGGAGCTGTTTTTT
j_gene: TRBJ2-2
d_gene: NA
v_gene: TRBV7-2
abundance: NA

CDR3aa: CASARTASYNEQFF
CDR3nt: TGCGCCAGCGCTCGTACGGCCTCCTACAATGAGCAGTTCTTC
j_gene: TRBJ2-1
d_gene: NA
v_gene: TRBV4-3
abundance: NA

CDR3aa: CATSTTTDTQYF
CDR3nt: TGTGCCACCAGTACGACGACAGATACGCAGTATTTT
j_gene: TRBJ2-3
d_gene: NA
v_gene: TRBV24-1
abundance: NA

CDR3aa: CASSVAVGDGEQFF
CDR3nt: TGTGCCAGCAGCGTAGCGGTTGGTGATGGTGAGCAGTTCTTC
j_gene: TRBJ2-1
d_gene: NA
v_gene: TRBV9
abundance: NA

CDR3aa: CASSMMDRAGTGELFF
CDR3nt: TGTGCCAGCAGCATGATGGACAGGGCGGGCACCGGGGAGCTGTTTTTT
j_gene: TRBJ2-2
d_gene: TRBD1
v_gene: TRBV11-3
abundance: few

CDR3aa: CSARSGPYNEQFF
CDR3nt: TGCAGTGCTAGAAGCGGTCCATACAATGAGCAGTTCTTC
j_gene: TRBJ2-1
d_gene: NA
v_gene: TRBV20-1
abundance: NA

CDR3aa: CASSFGAAKETQYF
CDR3nt: TGCGCCAGCAGCTTCGGGGCAGCAAAAGAGACCCAGTACTTC
j_gene: TRBJ2-5
d_gene: NA
v_gene: TRBV5-1
abundance: NA

CDR3aa: CASSLEPLYGYTF
CDR3nt: TGCGCCAGCAGCTTGGAACCGCTCTATGGCTACACCTTC
j_gene: TRBJ1-2
d_gene: NA
v_gene: TRBV5-1
abundance: NA

CDR3aa: CASRTSGSITGELFF
CDR3nt: TGTGCCAGCAGGACTAGCGGGTCGATCACCGGGGAGCTGTTTTTT
j_gene: TRBJ2-2
d_gene: TRBD2
v_gene: TRBV5-5
abundance: few

CDR3aa: CASKTRGSTDTQYF
CDR3nt: TGTGCCAGCAAGACCCGGGGGAGCACAGATACGCAGTATTTT
j_gene: TRBJ2-3
d_gene: NA
v_gene: TRBV7-9
abundance: NA

CDR3aa: CASGPTTGDPYGYTF
CDR3nt: TGCGCCAGCGGCCCAACCACAGGGGATCCCTATGGCTACACCTTC
j_gene: TRBJ1-2
d_gene: TRBD1
v_gene: TRBV5-1
abundance: few

CDR3aa: CASSIEMGGTDTQYF
CDR3nt: TGTGCCAGCAGCATAGAGATGGGAGGGACAGATACGCAGTATTTT
j_gene: TRBJ2-3
d_gene: TRBD2
v_gene: TRBV12-3/TRBV12-4
abundance: NA

CDR3aa: CAISVDPRGEQYF
CDR3nt: TGTGCCATCAGTGTTGACCCCCGAGGGGAGCAGTACTTC
j_gene: TRBJ2-7
d_gene: NA
v_gene: TRBV10-3
abundance: few

CDR3aa: CASSFGGGSSYEQYF
CDR3nt: TGTGCCAGCAGTTTCGGGGGAGGGTCCTCCTACGAGCAGTACTTC
j_gene: TRBJ2-7
d_gene: TRBD2
v_gene: TRBV12-3/TRBV12-4
abundance: NA

CDR3aa: CASSLDRVTGELFF
CDR3nt: TGTGCCAGCAGTCTGGACAGGGTGACCGGGGAGCTGTTTTTT
j_gene: TRBJ2-2
d_gene: TRBD1
v_gene: TRBV6-1
abundance: few

CDR3aa: CASSERNGVQPQHF
CDR3nt: TGTGCCAGCAGTGAACGAAATGGTGTGCAGCCCCAGCATTTT
j_gene: TRBJ1-5
d_gene: NA
v_gene: TRBV6-1
abundance: few

CDR3aa: CASSWDRGQTGELFF
CDR3nt: TGTGCCAGCAGCTGGGACAGGGGGCAGACCGGGGAGCTGTTTTTT
j_gene: TRBJ2-2
d_gene: TRBD1
v_gene: TRBV5-5
abundance: few

CDR3aa: CASSPTWGFGNEQFF
CDR3nt: TGCGCCAGCAGCCCCACGTGGGGCTTTGGCAATGAGCAGTTCTTC
j_gene: TRBJ2-1
d_gene: NA
v_gene: TRBV5-1
abundance: few